The clone carrying this T cell receptor (beta chain) was detected ten times or more. TCRdb re-called the 5' RACE reads through MiXCR, storing one row per CDR3 protein. The sample consists of roughly 50,000 distinct CDR3 sequences, roughly 7.4% of them appearing once. These data are taken from a study of T cells after yellow fever vaccination. This clonotype was sampled from a man aged 18 to 30 who received the YFV17D yellow fever vaccine. This material consisted of CD8+ T cells sorted from PBMCs, taken approximately 15 days after the first yellow fever vaccination.

CDR3 DNA: TGTGCCAGCAGTCCAGACAGGGGAGAGACCCAGTACTTC. Translated: CASSPDRGETQYF. V usage is TRBV12-3 or TRBV12-4 and J usage is TRBJ2-5; 8 nucleotides align to TRBD1. This CDR3 is built from 13 residues. Unmatched junction bases numbered 3, after V lost 5 bases and J lost 4 bases.